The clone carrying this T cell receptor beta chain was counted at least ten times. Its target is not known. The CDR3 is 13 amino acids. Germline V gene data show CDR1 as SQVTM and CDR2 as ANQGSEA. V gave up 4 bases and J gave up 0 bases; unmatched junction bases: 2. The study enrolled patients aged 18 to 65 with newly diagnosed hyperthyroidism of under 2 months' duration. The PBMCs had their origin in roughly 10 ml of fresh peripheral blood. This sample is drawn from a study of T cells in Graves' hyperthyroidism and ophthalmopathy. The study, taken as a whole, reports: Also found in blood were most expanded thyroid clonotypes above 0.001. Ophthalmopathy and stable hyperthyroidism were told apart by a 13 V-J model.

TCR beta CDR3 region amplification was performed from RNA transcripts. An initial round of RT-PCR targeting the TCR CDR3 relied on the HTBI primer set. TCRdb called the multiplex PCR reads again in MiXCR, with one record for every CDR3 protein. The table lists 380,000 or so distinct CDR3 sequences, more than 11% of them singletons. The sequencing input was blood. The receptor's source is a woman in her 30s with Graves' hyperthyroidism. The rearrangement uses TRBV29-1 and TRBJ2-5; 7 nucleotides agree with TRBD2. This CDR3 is CSVGAGNQETQYF. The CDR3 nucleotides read TGCAGCGTTGGAGCGGGAAACCAAGAGACCCAGTACTTC.